This T cell receptor beta chain was sequenced for a study of cytomegalovirus exposure and HLA in healthy donors. The germline V gene encodes CDR1 SGHRS and CDR2 YFSETQ. The CDR3 has 17 amino acids. Trimming took 4 bases from V and 1 from J, leaving 19 bases between them. With 60 Vbeta and 13 Jbeta primers, the PCR was carried out. Generated by immunoSEQ multiplex PCR, the TCRdb table keeps only in-frame clones and is missing some. The data contain fewer than 250,000 clones, 60% to 80% of them singletons. The sample consisted of PBMCs. The gene calls are TRBV5-1 and TRBJ2-3; tentatively, D is TRBD2 (6 bases). This receptor was identified in a man younger than 30 in good health and CMV-seronegative. The CDR3 region has the DNA TGCGCCAGCAGCCTCGACTCAGCGGGCAGGGGCACAGATACGCAGTATTTT. Residues: CASSLDSAGRGTDTQYF. The full variable domain, its missing parts supplied by reference TRBV5-1 and TRBJ2-3, is KAGVTQTPRYLIKTRGQQVTLSCSPISGHRSVSWYQQTPGQGLQFLFEYFSETQRNKGNFPGRFSGRQFSNSRSEMNVSTLELGDSALYLCASSLDSAGRGTDTQYFGPGTRLTVL.